These T cell receptor beta chains were read from a single sample in a study of blood T cell repertoires in COVID-19. TCRdb's copy holds only in-frame clones and misses some; the assay was immunoSEQ multiplex PCR. This table has 180,000 or so clones, approximately 85% appearing once. Sequencing was carried out using peripheral blood. The receptors come from an older woman with acute or convalescent COVID-19. Each CDR3 is given with its conserved first and last residue.

CDR3: CASSPTGGVSYEQYF
J: TRBJ2-7
V: TRBV28

CDR3: CASSIQGAGTQETQYF
J: TRBJ2-5
V: TRBV7-8

CDR3: CASSRLPGGSSDTQYF
J: TRBJ2-3
V: TRBV18

CDR3: CASSILAGGHNEQFF
J: TRBJ2-1
V: TRBV19

CDR3: CASSQVVSFYEQFF
J: TRBJ2-1
V: TRBV3-1/TRBV3-2

CDR3: CASSVEGELGNEQFF
J: TRBJ2-1
V: TRBV9

CDR3: CASSRGTNSPLHF
J: TRBJ1-6
V: TRBV6-5

CDR3: CASSFWEAYNEQFF
J: TRBJ2-1
V: TRBV5-1

CDR3: CASSQAGQAANYGYTF
J: TRBJ1-2
V: TRBV4-1

CDR3: CASSLIGDRAPGNTIYF
J: TRBJ1-3
V: TRBV7-8

CDR3: CASSVDRLNTEAFF
J: TRBJ1-1
V: TRBV9

CDR3: CASSKGRGGINEKLFF
J: TRBJ1-4
V: TRBV21-1

CDR3: CASSSTARRGEAFF
J: TRBJ1-1
V: TRBV3-1/TRBV3-2

CDR3: CASSSVTGELFF
J: TRBJ2-2
V: TRBV5-4

CDR3: CASSIGTGGYYGYTF
J: TRBJ1-2
V: TRBV5-1

CDR3: CASSSGHLNSPLHF
J: TRBJ1-6
V: TRBV7-8

CDR3: CASSLTSGRETQYF
J: TRBJ2-5
V: TRBV5-4

CDR3: CASSPLPAAQTMFGYTF
J: TRBJ1-2
V: TRBV18

CDR3: CASSLGGVQPQHF
J: TRBJ1-5
V: TRBV9

CDR3: CASSLNRGEETQYF
J: TRBJ2-5
V: TRBV7-9

CDR3: CASRRHGTNTEAFF
J: TRBJ1-1
V: TRBV28

CDR3: CASSQAPRSYEQYF
J: TRBJ2-7
V: TRBV3-1/TRBV3-2

CDR3: CASSEATGPGTDTQYF
J: TRBJ2-3
V: TRBV6-1

CDR3: CASSQPGQGGTQYF
J: TRBJ2-5
V: TRBV3-1/TRBV3-2

CDR3: CASSVNGGADTEAFF
J: TRBJ1-1
V: TRBV6-4

CDR3: CASSLEGSGTSGRVYEQYF
J: TRBJ2-7
V: TRBV7-2

CDR3: CASSSNRGNYGYTF
J: TRBJ1-2
V: TRBV13

CDR3: CASSVTGGIGELFF
J: TRBJ2-2
V: TRBV19

CDR3: CASSQLSYEQYF
J: TRBJ2-7
V: TRBV3-1/TRBV3-2

CDR3: CASSQPERRPPGLASPTYNEQFF
J: TRBJ2-1
V: TRBV23-1

CDR3: CASTRTGVDGYTF
J: TRBJ1-2
V: TRBV6-6

CDR3: CASSSPGQRVYGYTF
J: TRBJ1-2
V: TRBV5-4

CDR3: CASSPQGSYGYTF
J: TRBJ1-2
V: TRBV5-6

CDR3: CASSQSGSTDTQYF
J: TRBJ2-3
V: TRBV9

CDR3: CASSQGTGDNSPLHF
J: TRBJ1-6
V: TRBV4-2

CDR3: CASSQTIEQFF
J: TRBJ2-1
V: TRBV12-3/TRBV12-4

CDR3: CASSPLGGVGGYTF
J: TRBJ1-2
V: TRBV27

CDR3: CASSVLVQETQYF
J: TRBJ2-5
V: TRBV2

CDR3: CATSRNPGGNSPLHF
J: TRBJ1-6
V: TRBV15

CDR3: CASSPLSGTLQETQYF
J: TRBJ2-5
V: TRBV5-1

CDR3: CASSTQDTMTAFF
J: TRBJ1-1
V: TRBV9

CDR3: CASSPLGSGYTF
J: TRBJ1-2
V: TRBV3-1/TRBV3-2